Sequencing of this TCR beta chain was carried out in a study of blood T cell repertoires in COVID-19. Whole-study context: Whether acute or convalescent, the COVID-19 samples came from the United States, Italy and Spain. Nucleic acid was either cDNA or gDNA, and it came from T cells, B-cell-depleted T cells, or PBMCs.

Original processing notes: The assay estimated nucleated cells by amplifying reference gene primers. Measured with immunoSEQ multiplex PCR; TCRdb has only the in-frame clones, and not every one. V and J calls and clone size are those listed in that table; D and trimming were worked out from the DNA. The sample holds about 380,000 clones, 89% seen once. Per germline, CDR1 MNHEY and CDR2 SMNVEV (reference sequence). Losses at the gene ends were 2 bases for V and 7 bases for J; bases not matched to a gene: 10. CDR3 length: 17 amino acids. The chain carries TRBV27 and TRBJ1-6; 8 bases match TRBD1. The clonotype was recovered from a man aged 40-50 years with acute or convalescent COVID-19. The specimen was peripheral blood. CDR3 DNA: TGTGCCAGCAGTTTAAGCCAGGGGGCGCGTGGGAATTCACCCCTCCACTTT. Translation gives CASSLSQGARGNSPLHF.